These 18 T cell receptor beta chains share one sample of origin, sequenced in a study of STAT5B mutations in CD4+ large granular lymphocyte leukemia. Data came from immunoSEQ multiplex PCR; TCRdb stores just in-frame clones and leaves some out. The data hold 31,000 or so clones, with roughly 74% observed a single time. Sequenced material: CD4+ T cells from blood buffy coats. Receptor source: a human donor in good health.

The chain couples TRBV11-3 to TRBJ2-1, with D perhaps being TRBD1 or TRBD2 (5 bases each). Germline CDR1 reads SGHNT; CDR2 reads YENEEA. Trimming stripped 3 bases from V and 0 bases from J, with 9 bases between. The CDR3 extends over 15 amino acids. The CDR3 here is CASSFPGSSYNEQFF. In DNA, the CDR3 is TGTGCCAGCAGCTTTCCAGGGAGCTCCTACAATGAGCAGTTCTTC.

The genes are TRBV7-2 and TRBJ1-1, with no clear D. Trimming took 0 bases from V and 1 from J, leaving 9 bases between them. Germline V gene lookup returns CDR1 SGHTA and CDR2 FQGNSA. This CDR3 spans 15 amino acids. The CDR3 is CASSLAAAGNTEAFF. In DNA, the CDR3 is TGTGCCAGCAGCTTAGCGGCGGCGGGGAACACTGAAGCTTTCTTT.

This clone is a singleton in its sample. The chain joins TRBV2 to TRBJ1-4; possibly TRBD1 for D (6 bases). Germline assignment: CDR1 SNHLY and CDR2 FYNNEI. Trimming removed 7 bases from V and 7 bases from J, with 19 bases in between. The CDR3 runs 15 residues. Here the CDR3 reads CASTLLGGVGEKLFF. The CDR3 DNA reads TGTGCCAGCACCTTATTAGGGGGTGTGGGTGAAAAACTGTTTTTT. Looking up the rest from reference TRBV2 and TRBJ1-4 gives the full variable domain: EPEVTQTPSHQVTQMGQEVILRCVPISNHLYFYWYRQILGQKVEFLVSFYNNEISEKSEIFDDQFSVERPDGSNFTLKIRSTKLEDSAMYFCASTLLGGVGEKLFFGSGTQLSVL.

The chain employs TRBV10-1 and TRBJ1-5; D is unresolved. There are 14 residues in the CDR3. V was pared by 3 bases and J by 2 bases, with 8 bases between. Germline loops: CDR1 WNHNN, CDR2 SYGVQD (reference sequence). The CDR3 loop reads CASSETRGNQPQHF. CDR3 in DNA: TGCGCCAGCAGTGAAACACGGGGCAATCAGCCCCAGCATTTT.

This clone came up a few times. This rearrangement joins TRBV19 to TRBJ1-5; no clear D gene. The length of the CDR3 is 15 residues. V gave up 1 base and J gave up 2 bases, with 9 bases separating them. Germline loops: CDR1 LNHDA, CDR2 SQIVND (reference sequence). CDR3 in DNA: TGTGCCAGTAGTATAGGCAGGAATGGCAATCAGCCCCAGCATTTT. Amino acids: CASSIGRNGNQPQHF. Full variable domain (rest looked up from reference TRBV19 and TRBJ1-5): DGGITQSPKYLFRKEGQNVTLSCEQNLNHDAMYWYRQDPGQGLRLIYYSQIVNDFQKGDIAEGYSVSREKKESFPLTVTSAQKNPTAFYLCASSIGRNGNQPQHFGDGTRLSIL.

The gene calls are TRBV4-2 and TRBJ2-7; 9 bases match TRBD2. This CDR3 spans 16 amino acids. The ends lost 0 bases at V and 5 bases at J; junction bases unmatched: 8. CDR1 and CDR2 (germline): LGHNA, YNFKEQ. The CDR3 DNA follows: TGTGCCAGCAGCCAAGACCCCCGGCGGGGGGGCGACGAGCAGTACTTC. Amino acids: CASSQDPRRGGDEQYF.

The genes are TRBV4-3 and TRBJ1-2; no clear D gene. The CDR3 runs to 14 residues. Trimming pared 0 bases from V and 3 bases from J, leaving 8 bases between. Germline V lookup: CDR1 LGHNA, CDR2 YSLEER. CDR3 sequence (DNA): TGCGCCAGCAGCCAAGATCAAACGCACTATGGCTACACCTTC. This translates into CASSQDQTHYGYTF.

The chain has TRBV5-4 and TRBJ1-3; 7 nucleotides match TRBD1. With V trimmed by 4 bases and J by 4 bases, 14 bases remained unmatched. The CDR3 runs 17 residues. Per germline, CDR1 SGHNT and CDR2 YYREEE (reference sequence). This CDR3 is CASSPGRTGGTGNTIYF. The CDR3 DNA reads TGTGCCAGCAGCCCTGGGAGGACAGGAGGTACCGGAAACACCATATATTTT.

The rearrangement links TRBV7-6 to TRBJ2-2; 8 bases map to TRBD2. CDR3 size: 16 residues. Germline lookup yields CDR1 SGHVS and CDR2 FNYEAQ. Trimming at V came to 4 bases and at J to 5 bases, leaving 9 bases not matched to a gene. CDR3: CASSSNGGVGTGELFF. The CDR3 region has the DNA TGTGCCAGCAGCTCCAACGGGGGGGTAGGAACCGGGGAGCTGTTTTTT.

This rearrangement joins TRBV19 to TRBJ1-5; D is unresolved. From germline, CDR1 is LNHDA and CDR2 SQIVND (reference sequence). The CDR3 loop spans 15 amino acids. The ends were cut back, 4 bases at V and 0 bases at J, with 10 bases in the middle. In DNA form, the CDR3 reads TGTGCCAGTAGTACGATGTCTAATAGCAATCAGCCCCAGCATTTT. Protein: CASSTMSNSNQPQHF. Supplemented by reference TRBV19 and TRBJ1-5, the full variable domain reads DGGITQSPKYLFRKEGQNVTLSCEQNLNHDAMYWYRQDPGQGLRLIYYSQIVNDFQKGDIAEGYSVSREKKESFPLTVTSAQKNPTAFYLCASSTMSNSNQPQHFGDGTRLSIL.

The chain joins TRBV5-1 to TRBJ1-2; D not certain. CDR1 is SGHRS, CDR2 YFSETQ, per germline. CDR3 length: 13 amino acids. V lost 0 bases, J lost 2 bases, and 5 bases lay in between. Here the CDR3 reads CASSLVQNYGYTF. In nucleotides, the CDR3 is TGCGCCAGCAGCTTGGTTCAAAACTATGGCTACACCTTC.

This clone was counted only a few times. The chain employs TRBV7-7 and TRBJ2-2; D is undetermined. This CDR3 is 16 amino acids long. Between the trimmed V and J ends, which lost 4 bases and 3 bases, there was a span of 15 bases. CDR1 is SSHAT and CDR2 is FNYEAQ in the germline V gene (reference sequence). CDR3 bases: TGTGCCAGCAGCTCAAACTCCGGGCCCGACACCGGGGAGCTGTTTTTT. This codes for CASSSNSGPDTGELFF.

V is TRBV13 and J is TRBJ1-3; D remains unclear. V was shortened by 3 bases and J by 0 bases, with 3 bases between the two germline ends. The length of the CDR3 is 13 residues. Germline V gene lookup returns CDR1 PRHDT and CDR2 FYEKMQ (reference sequence). This CDR3 is CASSLYSGNTIYF. CDR3 sequence (DNA): TGTGCCAGCAGCTTGTACTCTGGAAACACCATATATTTT.

V usage is TRBV6-1 and J usage is TRBJ2-6, with D possibly matching TRBD1 (5 bases). Trimming stripped 5 bases from V and 1 base from J, with 18 bases between. This CDR3 has 18 amino acids. Germline CDR1 reads MNHNS; CDR2 reads SASEGT. CDR3 protein: CASSQEQVRVSGANVLTF. Written as DNA, the CDR3 is TGTGCCAGCAGTCAAGAACAGGTTAGAGTATCTGGGGCCAACGTCCTGACTTTC.

CDR3 nucleotides: TGTGCCAGCTCACCCTCGGGAAGTGAAAAACTGTTTTTT. It is translated as CASSPSGSEKLFF. This chain connects TRBV18 to TRBJ1-4; D remains ambiguous. Germline values: CDR1 KGHSH, CDR2 LQKENI. Trimming took 3 bases from V and 7 from J, leaving 9 bases between them. The CDR3 length is 13 residues. Full variable domain (remainder filled in from reference TRBV18 and TRBJ1-4): NAGVMQNPRHLVRRRGQEARLRCSPMKGHSHVYWYRQLPEEGLKFMVYLQKENIIDESGMPKERFSAEFPKEGPSILRIQQVVRGDSAAYFCASSPSGSEKLFFGSGTQLSVL.

The V and J genes are TRBV5-4 and TRBJ2-3; weak D call: TRBD2 (6 bases). Trimming left V 4 bases short and J 1 base short, with 13 bases between. Germline values: CDR1 SGHNT, CDR2 YYREEE (reference sequence). The CDR3 is made up of 15 amino acids. DNA for the CDR3: TGTGCCAGCAGCGGGGCGGGACTCGGCACAGATACGCAGTATTTT. Residues: CASSGAGLGTDTQYF.

This clone came up once. The chain is built from TRBV5-1 and TRBJ1-1, with 11 bases fitting TRBD1. This CDR3 contains 15 residues. Germline CDR1 SGHRS, CDR2 YFSETQ. V lost 4 bases, J lost 8 bases, and 10 bases stayed unmatched. CDR3 coding DNA: TGCGCCAGCAGCCTCAGGACAGGGGGCGCCCCCGAAGCTTTCTTT. This sequence encodes CASSLRTGGAPEAFF.

The chain combines TRBV11-3 with TRBJ2-1; D remains unclear. Germline lookup yields CDR1 SGHNT and CDR2 YENEEA. Trimming removed 1 base at V and 8 bases at J, with 12 bases between. This CDR3 spans 14 amino acids. In DNA form, the CDR3 reads TGTGCCAGCAGCTTAGTAGGCAGTCTATATGAGCAGTTCTTC. Translation: CASSLVGSLYEQFF.